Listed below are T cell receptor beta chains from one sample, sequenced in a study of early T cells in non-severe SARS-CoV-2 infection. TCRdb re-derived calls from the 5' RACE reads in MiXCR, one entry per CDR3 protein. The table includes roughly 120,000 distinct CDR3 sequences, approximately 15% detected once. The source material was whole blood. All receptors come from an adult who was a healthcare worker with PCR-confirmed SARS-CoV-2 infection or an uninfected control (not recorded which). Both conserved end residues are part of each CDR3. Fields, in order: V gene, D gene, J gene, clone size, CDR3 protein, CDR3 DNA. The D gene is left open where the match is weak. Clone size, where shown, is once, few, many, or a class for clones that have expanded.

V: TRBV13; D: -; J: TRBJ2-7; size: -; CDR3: CASSYRGATYEQYF; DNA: TGTGCCAGCAGCTACCGGGGGGCTACCTACGAGCAGTACTTC
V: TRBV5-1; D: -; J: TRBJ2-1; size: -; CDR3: CASSNGWTPDGNEQFF; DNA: TGCGCCAGCAGCAACGGATGGACTCCCGACGGCAATGAGCAGTTCTTC
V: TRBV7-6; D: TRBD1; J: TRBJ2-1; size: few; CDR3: CASSSGTGRHEQFF; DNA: TGTGCCAGCAGCTCCGGGACAGGGCGGCATGAGCAGTTCTTC
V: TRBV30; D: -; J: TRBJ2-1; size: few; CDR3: CAWTLPGYNEQFF; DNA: TGTGCCTGGACTTTACCGGGCTACAATGAGCAGTTCTTC
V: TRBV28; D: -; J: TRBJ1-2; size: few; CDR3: CASSSTLTVTDGYTF; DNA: TGTGCCAGCAGTTCCACCCTGACAGTAACGGATGGCTACACCTTC
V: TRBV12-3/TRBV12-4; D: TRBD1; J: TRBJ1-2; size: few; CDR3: CASSLGQGGLYGYTF; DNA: TGTGCCAGCAGTTTAGGACAGGGGGGACTCTATGGCTACACCTTC
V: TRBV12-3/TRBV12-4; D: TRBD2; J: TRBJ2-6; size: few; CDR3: CASRPSGTGANVLTF; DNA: TGTGCCAGCAGACCTAGCGGGACCGGGGCCAACGTCCTGACTTTC
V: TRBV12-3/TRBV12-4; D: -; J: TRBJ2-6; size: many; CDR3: CASSLRTSHSGANVLTF; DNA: TGTGCCAGCAGTTTACGGACATCCCACTCTGGGGCCAACGTCCTGACTTTC
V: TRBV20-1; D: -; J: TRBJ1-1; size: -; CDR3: CSASLVLNTEAFF; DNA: TGCAGTGCTAGCCTGGTCTTGAACACTGAAGCTTTCTTT
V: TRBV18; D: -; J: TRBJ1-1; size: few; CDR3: CASSPGSRGTEAFF; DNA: TGTGCCAGCTCGCCCGGGAGCCGAGGGACTGAAGCTTTCTTT
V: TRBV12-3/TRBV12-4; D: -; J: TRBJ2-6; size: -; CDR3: CASSLGGTTGANVLTF; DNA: TGTGCCAGCAGTTTAGGGGGCACAACTGGGGCCAACGTCCTGACTTTC
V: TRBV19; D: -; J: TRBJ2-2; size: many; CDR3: CASSISTGELFF; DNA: TGTGCCAGTAGTATTTCGACCGGGGAGCTGTTTTTT
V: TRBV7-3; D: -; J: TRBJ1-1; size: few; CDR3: CASSLTSANTEAFF; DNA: TGTGCCAGCAGCTTAACGTCTGCGAACACTGAAGCTTTCTTT
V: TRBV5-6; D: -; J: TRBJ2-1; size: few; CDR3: CASSLGRGYNEQFF; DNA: TGTGCCAGCAGCTTGGGTAGGGGTTACAATGAGCAGTTCTTC
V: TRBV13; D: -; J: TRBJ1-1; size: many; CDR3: CASSLINSPEAFF; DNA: TGTGCCAGCAGCTTAATCAATTCTCCTGAAGCTTTCTTT
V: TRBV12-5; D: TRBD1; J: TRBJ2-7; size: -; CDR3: CASVFTGTGGNYEQYF; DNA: TGTGCTAGTGTTTTCACCGGGACAGGGGGCAACTACGAGCAGTACTTC
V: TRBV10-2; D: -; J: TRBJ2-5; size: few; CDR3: CARGVATQYF; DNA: TGCGCCAGGGGGGTGGCGACCCAGTACTTC
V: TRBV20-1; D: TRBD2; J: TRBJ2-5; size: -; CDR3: CSAPPPGGRETQYF; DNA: TGCAGTGCTCCCCCGCCCGGGGGGAGAGAGACCCAGTACTTC
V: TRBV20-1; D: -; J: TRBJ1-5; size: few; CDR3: CSVTTGSNQPQHF; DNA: TGCAGTGTTACGACAGGTAGCAATCAGCCCCAGCATTTT
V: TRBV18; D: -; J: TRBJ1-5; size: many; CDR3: CASQRMRGDMQPQHF; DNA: TGTGCCAGCCAAAGGATGCGGGGGGATATGCAGCCCCAGCATTTT
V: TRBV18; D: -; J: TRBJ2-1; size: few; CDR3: CASSPRTLNEQFF; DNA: TGTGCCAGCTCACCTAGGACATTAAATGAGCAGTTCTTC
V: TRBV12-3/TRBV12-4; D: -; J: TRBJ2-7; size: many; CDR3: CASSTNRGLYRAYEQYF; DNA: TGTGCCAGCAGTACTAACCGCGGGCTCTATCGGGCCTACGAGCAGTACTTC
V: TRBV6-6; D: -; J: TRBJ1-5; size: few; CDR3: CATGATVNQPQHF; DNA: TGTGCCACAGGGGCGACAGTCAATCAGCCCCAGCATTTT
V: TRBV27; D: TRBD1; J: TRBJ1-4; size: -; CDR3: CASSLRFGGRGMTGEKLFF; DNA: TGTGCCAGCAGTTTAAGGTTCGGCGGCAGGGGGATGACTGGCGAAAAACTGTTTTTT
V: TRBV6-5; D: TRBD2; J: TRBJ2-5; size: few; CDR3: CASSSRLAAQETQYF; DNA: TGTGCCAGCAGTTCCAGACTAGCGGCACAAGAGACCCAGTACTTC
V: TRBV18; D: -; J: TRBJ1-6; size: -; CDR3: CASSPSGEGNSPLHF; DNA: TGTGCCAGCTCACCCTCCGGGGAGGGTAATTCACCCCTCCACTTT
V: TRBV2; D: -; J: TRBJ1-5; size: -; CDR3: CASSEKGYGLVQPQHF; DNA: TGTGCCAGCAGTGAAAAGGGTTACGGGCTAGTTCAGCCCCAGCATTTT
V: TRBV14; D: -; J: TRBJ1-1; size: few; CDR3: CASSQLGNRNTEAFF; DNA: TGTGCCAGCAGCCAATTGGGCAACAGGAACACTGAAGCTTTCTTT